A selection of T cell receptor beta chains follows, all from one sample in a study of T cell responses to AZD1222 COVID-19 vaccine. Here immunoSEQ multiplex PCR was the method, and the copy in TCRdb shows in-frame clones only, minus some. The table shows about 120,000 clones, with around 93% occurring only once. The source material was peripheral blood, sampled on day 0 of AZD1222 vaccination. These receptors were obtained from an adult in good health. The CDR3 runs from the conserved cysteine through the conserved F or W. A D gene is named only where the DNA matches it firmly. The size of a clone is reported for some rows only, either as once, few or many, or as a class for expanded clones.

CASSTGNTRLSEQYF | TGTGCCAGCAGCACCGGGAACACTCGTCTCTCTGAGCAGTACTTC | TRBJ2-7 | TRBV28 | NA | 15 | NA
CASSARLAPRVQYGYTF | TGTGCCAGCAGCGCCCGATTAGCTCCCCGGGTCCAGTATGGCTACACCTTC | TRBJ1-2 | TRBV9 | NA | 17 | NA
CASSPRILVPYNSPLHF | TGTGCCAGCAGCCCTAGGATCTTGGTCCCCTATAATTCACCCCTCCACTTT | TRBJ1-6 | TRBV9 | NA | 17 | NA
CASSLYNEQFF | TGTGCCAGCAGTTTGTACAATGAGCAGTTCTTC | TRBJ2-1 | TRBV28 | NA | 11 | NA
CASSDHLATYEQYF | TGTGCCAGCAGCGACCATCTAGCGACCTACGAGCAGTACTTC | TRBJ2-7 | TRBV7-2 | NA | 14 | NA
CASTWDSYNEQFF | TGTGCCAGCACATGGGACAGTTACAATGAGCAGTTCTTC | TRBJ2-1 | TRBV2 | TRBD1 | 13 | NA
CASRLYRDGNTEAFF | TGTGCCAGCAGATTATATAGGGACGGGAACACTGAAGCTTTCTTT | TRBJ1-1 | TRBV7-8 | NA | 15 | once
CASSHRDRGEETQYF | TGTGCCAGCAGTCACCGGGACAGGGGGGAAGAGACCCAGTACTTC | TRBJ2-5 | TRBV6-5 | TRBD1 | 15 | NA
CASSPGRGSGNTIYF | TGTGCCAGTAGTCCGGGACGTGGGTCTGGAAACACCATATATTTT | TRBJ1-3 | TRBV19 | NA | 15 | NA
CAWLTAYSGNTIYF | TGTGCCTGGCTAACAGCTTACTCTGGAAACACCATATATTTT | TRBJ1-3 | TRBV30 | NA | 14 | NA
CASSSLRTGSPYGYTF | TGTGCCAGCAGTAGTTTGCGAACGGGCAGTCCCTATGGCTACACCTTC | TRBJ1-2 | TRBV27 | NA | 16 | NA
CAISATGGRETQYF | TGTGCCATCTCCGCGACAGGGGGCAGGGAGACCCAGTACTTC | TRBJ2-5 | TRBV6-5 | TRBD1 | 14 | NA
CASSALGLAGETQYF | TGTGCCAGCAGCGCCCTGGGTCTAGCGGGAGAGACCCAGTACTTC | TRBJ2-5 | TRBV7-2 | TRBD2 | 15 | NA
CASSQEEGGAGGFYEQYF | TGCGCCAGCAGCCAAGAAGAAGGGGGGGCGGGAGGCTTCTACGAGCAGTACTTC | TRBJ2-7 | TRBV4-3 | TRBD2 | 18 | NA
CAIRQQGTEAFF | TGTGCCATCAGACAACAGGGCACTGAAGCTTTCTTT | TRBJ1-1 | TRBV10-3 | NA | 12 | NA
CASSLEQVGGLNEQFF | TGTGCCAGCAGTCTGGAGCAGGTGGGAGGGTTGAATGAGCAGTTCTTC | TRBJ2-1 | TRBV28 | TRBD2 | 16 | NA
CASSLRTTQTLPGELFF | TGCGCCAGCAGCTTACGGACTACACAGACCCTCCCCGGGGAGCTGTTTTTT | TRBJ2-2 | TRBV5-1 | NA | 17 | NA
CASSPGGFGDYEQYF | TGCGCCAGCAGCCCCGGGGGGTTCGGGGACTACGAGCAGTACTTC | TRBJ2-7 | TRBV5-1 | TRBD2 | 15 | once
CASHRINYGYTF | TGTGCCAGCCACAGGATCAACTATGGCTACACCTTC | TRBJ1-2 | TRBV6-5 | NA | 12 | NA
CASSLWAENTEAFF | TGCGCCAGCAGCTTGTGGGCAGAGAACACTGAAGCTTTCTTT | TRBJ1-1 | TRBV5-1 | NA | 14 | NA
CASSARDQEKLFF | TGCGCCAGCAGCGCCAGGGACCAAGAAAAACTGTTTTTT | TRBJ1-4 | TRBV5-1 | NA | 13 | NA
CATRVSVSGNTIYF | TGTGCCACTAGGGTATCTGTCTCTGGAAACACCATATATTTT | TRBJ1-3 | TRBV7-2 | NA | 14 | NA
CASRPPLAVSYNEQFF | TGTGCCAGCAGACCACCACTAGCGGTCTCCTACAATGAGCAGTTCTTC | TRBJ2-1 | TRBV7-2 | TRBD2 | 16 | NA
CASSLSGAEQYF | TGTGCCAGCAGTTTATCAGGGGCCGAGCAGTACTTC | TRBJ2-7 | TRBV28 | NA | 12 | NA
CASSLTTGTSGGTQETQYF | TGTGCCAGCAGCCTCACCACCGGGACTAGCGGGGGGACCCAAGAGACCCAGTACTTC | TRBJ2-5 | TRBV7-2 | TRBD2 | 19 | NA
CASSLGTAEAFF | TGTGCCAGCAGTCTGGGGACGGCTGAAGCTTTCTTT | TRBJ1-1 | TRBV12-3/TRBV12-4 | NA | 12 | NA
CASSEGEESTEAFF | TGTGCCAGCAGTGAAGGGGAGGAGAGCACTGAAGCTTTCTTT | TRBJ1-1 | TRBV2 | NA | 14 | NA